Below, 18 T cell receptor beta chains from the same sample are listed, as sequenced in a study of blood T cells in healthy people across ages. Then a second PCR, running about 6 to 12 cycles, was carried out with a sample-barcoded 5' primer and a J-beta primer mix. TCRdb processed the 5' RACE reads anew with MiXCR; each CDR3 protein has one entry. The table records more than 900,000 distinct CDR3 sequences, almost 30% of them present only once. The sample was also reused in another study, on T cells of mothers and their children.

Specimen: blood. The receptors originated from a middle-aged woman in good health.

Ten or more counts support this clonotype. The chain combines TRBV6-1 with TRBJ2-7; D possibly corresponds to TRBD1 (6 bases). V dropped 3 bases and J dropped 3 bases, with 9 bases sitting between them. Germline lookup yields CDR1 MNHNS and CDR2 SASEGT. CDR3 length equals 13 residues. Here the CDR3 reads CASSEQGGYEQYF. The CDR3 nucleotides read TGTGCCAGCAGTGAGCAAGGGGGCTACGAGCAGTACTTC.

About this clonotype itself: Sequence at one end of the junction differs from germline and may be a read error. This chain connects TRBV7-9 to TRBJ2-5, with TRBD1 matching 7 bases. The CDR3 covers 15 residues. Germline assignment: CDR1 SEHNR and CDR2 FQNEAQ (reference sequence). The CDR3 here is CAGSVTGTAQETQYF. CDR3 sequence (DNA): TGTGCCGGCAGCGTTACCGGGACAGCTCAAGAGACCCAGTACTTC.

In its sample, this clonotype was seen a few times. V is TRBV10-3 and J is TRBJ2-1, with 8 bases matching TRBD1. The V gene's germline CDR1 is ENHRY and CDR2 SYGVKD. There are 13 residues in the CDR3. Germline trimming cut 3 bases from V and 10 bases from J; bases unmatched to any gene: 5. CDR3 nucleotides: TGTGCCATCAGTGACTCAGGGGGCTTCGAGCAGTTCTTC. This codes for CAISDSGGFEQFF.

This clonotype was seen only once. The junction does not match germline at one end; this may be a read error. The CDR3 sequence: CASSSGQGTYQSQHF. In nucleotides, the CDR3 is TGTGCCAGCAGCTCGGGACAGGGGACCTATCAGTCCCAGCATTTT. The chain links TRBV27 to TRBJ1-5, with TRBD1 matching 10 bases. Germline V CDR1 and CDR2: MNHEY, SMNVEV (reference sequence). The CDR3 sequence is 15 residues long.

A remark on this clonotype: This may arise from a read error, as a much more abundant clone is one base away. The genes are TRBV29-1 and TRBJ2-7; possibly TRBD1 for D (7 bases). Germline CDR1 SQVTM, CDR2 ANQGSEA. The CDR3 length is 12 residues. The CDR3 loop is CITRDSDYEQYF. CDR3 nucleotide sequence: TGCATCACGCGGGACAGTGACTACGAGCAGTACTTC.

The chain employs TRBV28 and TRBJ1-5; D is perhaps TRBD1 (6 bases). V lost 6 bases and J lost 3, with 15 bases in between. Per the germline V gene, CDR1 is MDHEN and CDR2 is SYDVKM. CDR3 length: 15 amino acids. CDR3 DNA sequence: TGTGCCAGCAGACCCCCCGGGGGCTTCAATCAGCCCCAGCATTTT. As protein: CASRPPGGFNQPQHF.

This clonotype was observed many times. The chain is built from TRBV29-1 and TRBJ2-5; D is perhaps TRBD1 (5 bases). This CDR3 is built from 12 residues. The V gene lost 2 bases and the J gene lost 5 bases, with 9 bases spanning the gap. Per germline, CDR1 SQVTM and CDR2 ANQGSEA. In nucleotides, the CDR3 is TGCAGCGTTGAACAGGGTGGTGAGACCCAGTACTTC. Its protein is CSVEQGGETQYF.

This clonotype was seen just once. This chain uses TRBV5-1 with TRBJ2-4; 9 bases map to TRBD1. The DNA end lines up better with TRBJ2-7; the J call may be wrong. Germline values: CDR1 SGHRS, CDR2 YFSETQ. The CDR3 runs 13 residues. CDR3 DNA: TGCGCCAGCAGCCGAGGGACAGGGAACGAGCAGTACTTC. It codes for CASSRGTGNEQYF.

The chain is built from TRBV2 and TRBJ2-5; D is ambiguous. CDR1 and CDR2 (germline): SNHLY, FYNNEI. The CDR3 is 13 amino acids. Trimming left V 6 bases short and J 2 bases short, with 10 bases between. CDR3: CASRASQQETQYF. CDR3 bases: TGTGCCAGCAGGGCCAGCCAACAAGAGACCCAGTACTTC.

The sample holds a few counts of this clonotype. The rearrangement uses TRBV20-1 and TRBJ1-2; D is unclear. The CDR3 covers 15 residues. Germline CDR1 DFQATT, CDR2 SNEGSKA (reference sequence). Trimming took 2 bases from V and 0 from J, leaving 13 bases between them. The CDR3 sequence is CSARIWPRANYGYTF. For the CDR3, the DNA is TGCAGTGCTAGAATATGGCCCAGAGCTAACTATGGCTACACCTTC.

Ten or more counts support this clonotype. This chain connects TRBV27 to TRBJ2-1, with TRBD1 as a possible D gene (5 bases). Germline assignment: CDR1 MNHEY and CDR2 SMNVEV (reference sequence). V was clipped by 2 bases and J by 7 bases, with 15 bases between them. This CDR3 spans 15 amino acids. CDR3 bases: TGTGCCAGCAGTTTAGGTGTGGGGCTTGGGAATGAGCAGTTCTTC. This sequence encodes CASSLGVGLGNEQFF.

This rearrangement joins TRBV12-3 or TRBV12-4 to TRBJ1-2; D unclear. Between the trimmed V and J ends, which lost 6 bases and 8 bases, there was a span of 10 bases. The CDR3 contains 11 residues. The CDR3 bases are TGTGCCAGCAGCCCAGGAACCGGCTACACCTTC. Amino acids: CASSPGTGYTF.

This rearrangement joins TRBV4-3 to TRBJ2-7, with 10 bases aligning to TRBD1. The trim removed 2 bases at V and 5 bases at J, leaving 3 bases unmatched. Germline CDR1 LGHNA, CDR2 YSLEER. This CDR3 region has 14 residues. CDR3 loop: CASSQLTGGHEQYF. The CDR3 bases are TGCGCCAGCAGCCAATTGACAGGGGGCCACGAGCAGTACTTC.

The CDR3 DNA reads TGTGCCAGCAGCGCACAACAGGGTACCCCCCTTGGCTACACCTTC. Amino acids: CASSAQQGTPLGYTF. The chain carries TRBV7-2 and TRBJ1-2; maybe TRBD1 (6 bases). Germline V gene lookup returns CDR1 SGHTA and CDR2 FQGNSA. The CDR3 loop spans 15 amino acids. Trimming pared 5 bases from V and 7 bases from J, leaving 20 bases between.

This clonotype was observed a few times. The chain combines TRBV7-2 with TRBJ2-7; 13 bases agree with TRBD2. From germline, CDR1 is SGHTA and CDR2 FQGNSA. J gave up 5 bases and V 2 bases, and 3 bases lay outside the gene matches. The CDR3 runs to 15 residues. In nucleotides, the CDR3 is TGTGCCAGCAGCTTAACTAGCGGGGGGGTAAACGAGCAGTACTTC. This sequence encodes CASSLTSGGVNEQYF.

This rearrangement joins TRBV4-2 to TRBJ1-2, with unresolved D. Trimming removed 0 bases at V and 3 bases at J, with 23 bases between. The CDR3 contains 19 residues. CDR1 and CDR2 (germline): LGHNA, YNFKEQ. This CDR3 reads CASSQDWSVAATGDYGYTF. CDR3 nucleotides: TGTGCCAGCAGCCAAGATTGGAGTGTGGCAGCCACTGGAGACTATGGCTACACCTTC.

The chain carries TRBV7-2 and TRBJ1-2, with D possibly being TRBD1 (5 bases). The CDR3 loop spans 14 amino acids. Trimming removed 2 bases at V and 7 bases at J, with 14 bases between. Germline V gene sequence: CDR1 SGHTA, CDR2 FQGNSA. The CDR3 DNA follows: TGTGCCAGCAGCTTATGGGGGGATTTTGGTGGCTACACCTTC. This encodes CASSLWGDFGGYTF.

This chain links TRBV28 with TRBJ2-5, with 8 bases aligning to TRBD2. This CDR3 spans 15 amino acids. Germline V lookup: CDR1 MDHEN, CDR2 SYDVKM. Trimming at V came to 7 bases and at J to 5 bases, leaving 12 bases not matched to a gene. CDR3 loop: CASTIGAGGRETQYF. The CDR3 DNA is TGTGCCAGCACCATTGGGGCGGGGGGAAGGGAGACCCAGTACTTC.